The 15 T cell receptor beta chains reported below all come from one sample, sequenced in a study of blood T cell repertoires in COVID-19. Profiling relied on immunoSEQ multiplex PCR, and the TCRdb table lists in-frame clones only, not all of them. The table includes around 150,000 clones, approximately 80% detected once. Sequencing used peripheral blood. The receptors come from an elderly woman with active or convalescent COVID-19.

The J gene is TRBJ2-3, the V gene TRBV5-4, with 11 nucleotides matching TRBD2. The CDR3 is 15 residues long. V lost 4 bases to trimming and J lost 2 bases; unmatched junction nucleotides: 3. Germline loops: CDR1 SGHNT, CDR2 YYREEE (reference sequence). The CDR3, as DNA: TGTGCCAGCAGCACTAGCGGGGGTAACACAGATACGCAGTATTTT. Amino acids: CASSTSGGNTDTQYF. Supplemented by reference TRBV5-4 and TRBJ2-3, the full variable domain reads ETGVTQSPTHLIKTRGQQVTLRCSSQSGHNTVSWYQQALGQGPQFIFQYYREEENGRGNFPPRFSGLQFPNYSSELNVNALELDDSALYLCASSTSGGNTDTQYFGPGTRLTVL.

The chain has TRBV2 and TRBJ1-2, with TRBD1 matching 11 bases. Germline CDR1 reads SNHLY; CDR2 reads FYNNEI. This CDR3 spans 13 amino acids. J lost 5 bases, V lost 9 bases, and 5 bases had no gene match. CDR3 residues: CARGDRGEYGYTF. The CDR3 bases are TGTGCCAGAGGGGACAGGGGGGAGTATGGCTACACCTTC.

This chain joins TRBV7-3 and TRBJ2-1; TRBD1 aligns across 10 bases. There are 14 residues in the CDR3. CDR1 and CDR2 (germline): SGHTA, FQGTGA. Trimming took 6 bases from V and 7 from J; bases not matched to a gene: 6. The CDR3 DNA follows: TGTGCCAGCAGTAAGACAGGGGGCATGAATGAGCAGTTCTTC. Its protein is CASSKTGGMNEQFF.

This clone occurred a few times. A read error may produce the germline difference seen at one junction end. The V call is TRBV5-4, the J call TRBJ2-2; 8 nucleotides align to TRBD1. The CDR3 covers 17 residues. CDR1 and CDR2 from the germline V gene are SGHNT and YYREEE (reference sequence). The CDR3 DNA reads TGTGCCAGCAGCTCGGTAGGGAGGACAGGGAACAGCGGGGAGCTGTTTTTT. Protein product: CASSSVGRTGNSGELFF. Variable domain in full (rest from reference TRBV5-4 and TRBJ2-2): ETGVTQSPTHLIKTRGQQVTLRCSSQSGHNTVSWYQQALGQGPQFIFQYYREEENGRGNFPPRFSGLQFPNYSSELNVNALELDDSALYLCASSSVGRTGNSGELFFGEGSRLTVL.

This rearrangement joins TRBV4-2 to TRBJ2-7, with a tentative D call TRBD1 (5 bases). Trimming stripped 1 base from V and 3 bases from J, with 13 bases between. The CDR3 length is 15 residues. Per germline, CDR1 LGHNA and CDR2 YNFKEQ. This chain's CDR3 is CASSQAQALGYEQYF. As DNA, the CDR3 is TGTGCCAGCAGCCAAGCACAGGCGCTTGGCTACGAGCAGTACTTC.

The chain uses TRBV7-2 and TRBJ2-7, with D possibly being TRBD2 (7 bases). The CDR3 is 15 residues long. The germline V gene has CDR1 SGHTA and CDR2 FQGNSA. V lost 1 base and J 5 bases, leaving 15 bases between the germline ends. Written as DNA, the CDR3 is TGTGCCAGCAGCTTAGAGGGGGGGCCTGGACACGAGCAGTACTTC. This codes for CASSLEGGPGHEQYF.

CDR3 loop: CASRSTSLETQYF. CDR3 coding DNA: TGTGCCAGCAGATCCACTAGTTTGGAGACCCAGTACTTC. The chain combines TRBV27 with TRBJ2-5; D possibly corresponds to TRBD2 (5 bases). Per the germline V gene, CDR1 is MNHEY and CDR2 is SMNVEV (reference sequence). V was pared by 6 bases and J by 5 bases, with 13 bases between. This CDR3 is 13 amino acids long.

The V call is TRBV9, the J call TRBJ1-6; 9 nucleotides line up with TRBD1. With 3 bases clipped from V and 3 bases from J, the junction kept 4 bases outside the gene matches. This CDR3 has 16 residues. In germline, CDR1 is SGDLS, CDR2 YYNGEE. Here the CDR3 reads CASSATGGRYNSPLHF. The DNA for the CDR3 is TGTGCCAGCAGCGCGACAGGGGGACGCTATAATTCACCCCTCCACTTT. The full variable domain, completed using reference TRBV9 and TRBJ1-6, is DSGVTQTPKHLITATGQRVTLRCSPRSGDLSVYWYQQSLDQGLQFLIQYYNGEERAKGNILERFSAQQFPDLHSELNLSSLELGDSALYFCASSATGGRYNSPLHFGNGTRLTVT.

The chain couples TRBV9 to TRBJ2-2; D is possibly TRBD2 (7 bases). This CDR3 is 16 amino acids long. The germline CDR1 and CDR2 sequences are SGDLS and YYNGEE. The V end lost 0 bases, the J end lost 0 bases, and 9 bases lay between the germline ends. CDR3 bases: TGTGCCAGCAGCGTAGAGGGGGGGCCGAACACCGGGGAGCTGTTTTTT. It translates to CASSVEGGPNTGELFF.

The V gene is TRBV10-2, the J gene TRBJ1-3; 7 nucleotides match TRBD1. This CDR3 has 17 amino acids. Trimming removed 3 bases from V and 0 bases from J; junction bases left unmatched: 8. Germline CDR1 is WSHSY and CDR2 is SAAADI. CDR3 region: CASSEPGQPSSGNTIYF. The DNA for the CDR3 is TGCGCCAGCAGTGAACCGGGACAGCCATCCTCTGGAAACACCATATATTTT.

This chain uses TRBV5-1 with TRBJ2-3, with 7 positions matching TRBD2. V gave up 0 bases and J gave up 1 base; unmatched junction bases: 2. The CDR3 is made up of 15 amino acids. Germline V gene data show CDR1 as SGHRS and CDR2 as YFSETQ. CDR3 protein: CASSLERGGTDTQYF. The CDR3 nucleotides read TGCGCCAGCAGCTTGGAACGGGGGGGCACAGATACGCAGTATTTT.

The CDR3 spells CASSSRGRGPHQPQHF. In nucleotides, the CDR3 is TGTGCCAGCAGTTCCCGTGGCAGGGGGCCCCATCAGCCCCAGCATTTT. V usage is TRBV6-2 or TRBV6-3 and J usage is TRBJ1-5; 8 positions match TRBD1. Germline V gene lookup returns CDR1 MNHEY and CDR2 SVGEGT. Trimming took 4 bases from V and 5 from J; bases not matched to a gene: 10. CDR3 length: 16 residues.

This clone came up once. The V gene is TRBV10-2, the J gene TRBJ2-2; no clear D. The CDR3 loop spans 13 amino acids. V lost 3 bases, J lost 7 bases, and 9 bases lay in between. Germline assignment: CDR1 WSHSY and CDR2 SAAADI. CDR3 coding DNA: TGCGCCAGCAGTGACCTAAGTGTCGGGGAGCTGTTTTTT. Encoded protein: CASSDLSVGELFF.

The J gene is TRBJ1-4, the V gene TRBV2; 10 positions agree with TRBD1. The CDR3 runs 14 residues. The V segment lost 8 bases and the J segment 11 bases; nucleotides outside the gene matches: 11. From germline, CDR1 is SNHLY and CDR2 FYNNEI. In DNA, the CDR3 is TGTGCCAGCCATGGAACCGGGACAGGGGTCAAACTGTTTTTT. This sequence encodes CASHGTGTGVKLFF.

This chain joins TRBV23-1 and TRBJ1-1, with 8 bases lining up with TRBD1. TRBV23-1 is treated as an ORF (open reading frame) with a function not yet certain. Losses at the gene ends were 3 bases for V and 1 base for J; bases not matched to a gene: 4. The CDR3 has 15 amino acids. The CDR3 here is CASSQTTGENTEAFF. The CDR3 DNA reads as TGCGCCAGCAGTCAGACGACAGGGGAGAACACTGAAGCTTTCTTT.